The source of this TCR beta chain is a study of cytomegalovirus exposure and HLA in healthy donors. This CDR3 region has 14 residues. V dropped 3 bases and J dropped 3; count of bases not matched to a gene: 5. The germline CDR1 and CDR2 sequences are MGHRA and YSYEKL. PCR employed 60 Vbeta and 13 Jbeta primers. Repertoires were generated with immunoSEQ multiplex PCR, while TCRdb's copy carries only in-frame clones and drops some. The table lists 150,000 to 200,000 clones, about 81% of them singletons. V usage is TRBV4-1 and J usage is TRBJ2-7; 7 bases are shared with TRBD1. Source material: PBMCs. This receptor was obtained from a woman younger than 45 in good health and CMV-seronegative. The CDR3 sequence is CASSHPGQVYEQYF. The CDR3 DNA sequence: TGCGCCAGCAGCCACCCCGGACAGGTCTACGAGCAGTACTTC.